These 21 T cell receptor beta chains were all obtained from the same sample, sequenced in a study of blood T cells in healthy people across ages. For the second PCR, which ran for roughly 6 to 12 cycles, a sample-barcoded 5' primer and a J-beta primer mix were used. TCRdb reprocessed the 5' RACE reads via MiXCR and lists one record per CDR3 protein. The table records around 990,000 distinct CDR3 sequences, approximately 25% of them present only once. These data were likewise used in another study, on T cells of mothers and their children.

Sequenced material: blood. Every receptor here comes from a girl under 10 years old in good health.

In this sample, this clonotype turned up a few times. The junction departs from the called germline gene at one end, perhaps through a read error. The chain carries TRBV4-2 and TRBJ2-3; D gene unclear. The CDR3 extends over 15 amino acids. Germline V gene sequence: CDR1 LGHNA, CDR2 YNFKEQ. CDR3 loop: CACSQVAAETDTQYF. DNA for the CDR3: TGTGCCTGCAGCCAAGTGGCGGCGGAAACAGATACGCAGTATTTT.

This chain joins TRBV29-1 and TRBJ2-4, with TRBD1 matching over 7 bases. The V gene's germline CDR1 is SQVTM and CDR2 ANQGSEA. The CDR3 runs 14 residues. With V trimmed by 5 bases and J by 6 bases, 10 bases remained unmatched. CDR3 sequence: CSVLDRHTGNIQYF. DNA for the CDR3: TGCAGCGTTCTGGACAGGCACACGGGAAACATTCAGTACTTC.

This clonotype has a handful of counts. The rearrangement links TRBV7-2 to TRBJ2-1; the match to TRBD2 covers 9 bases. This CDR3 has 16 residues. Germline lookup yields CDR1 SGHTA and CDR2 FQGNSA. V lost 0 bases, J lost 5 bases, and 5 bases stayed unmatched. The DNA of the CDR3 is TGTGCCAGCAGCTTAGCAGCGGGGGGTATGAACAATGAGCAGTTCTTC. Its protein product is CASSLAAGGMNNEQFF.

The chain joins TRBV4-2 to TRBJ2-5, with a weak D call TRBD2 (6 bases). V was shortened by 3 bases and J by 1 base, with 12 bases between the two germline ends. This CDR3 has 15 residues. CDR1 is LGHNA, CDR2 YNFKEQ, per germline. CDR3 in DNA: TGTGCCAGCAGCCAGGGACTCTATCTCCAAGAGACCCAGTACTTC. This translates into CASSQGLYLQETQYF.

This clonotype was counted a few times. CDR3 nucleotides: TGCAGCTCTCGGGCGGCGGGGGGACTCCAAGAGACCCAGTACTTC. Residues: CSSRAAGGLQETQYF. The chain couples TRBV29-1 to TRBJ2-5; 8 bases are shared with TRBD2. Per the germline V gene, CDR1 is SQVTM and CDR2 is ANQGSEA. There are 15 residues in the CDR3. V was clipped by 8 bases and J by 1 base; unmatched bases: 12. The whole variable domain, filled in from reference TRBV29-1 and TRBJ2-5, reads SAVISQKPSRDICQRGTSLTIQCQVDSQVTMMFWYRQQPGQSLTLIATANQGSEATYESGFVIDKFPISRPNLTFSTLTVSNMSPEDSSIYLCSSRAAGGLQETQYFGPGTRLLVL.

This clonotype has more than one count but fewer than ten. CDR3 nucleotide sequence: TGCGCCAGCAGCCAAGAGCTTCAGTGGTCCTATAATTCACCCCTCCACTTT. It yields the protein CASSQELQWSYNSPLHF. This chain uses TRBV4-3 with TRBJ1-6; no reliable D call. Trimming took off 0 bases at V and 1 base at J, with 10 bases between the two ends. This CDR3 contains 17 residues. Germline V CDR1 and CDR2: LGHNA, YSLEER.

This clonotype was seen only a few times. The CDR3 here is CASSEPPQPQHF. The DNA of the CDR3 is TGTGCCAGCAGTGAACCTCCCCAGCCCCAGCATTTT. The chain uses TRBV6-1 and TRBJ1-5; D gene unclear. The CDR3 sequence is 12 residues long. Per the germline V gene, CDR1 is MNHNS and CDR2 is SASEGT. Trimming shortened V by 2 bases and J by 7 bases, and 6 bases separated the two germline ends.

The J gene is TRBJ1-2, the V gene TRBV29-1, with D perhaps TRBD1 (5 bases). The CDR3 covers 13 residues. Trimming took off 5 bases at V and 5 bases at J, with 15 bases between the two ends. Germline V gives CDR1 SQVTM, CDR2 ANQGSEA. This CDR3 reads CSVTQTDVYGYTF. CDR3 coding DNA: TGCAGCGTTACTCAGACAGACGTATATGGCTACACCTTC.

This clonotype turned up a few times. The chain uses TRBV29-1 and TRBJ2-1; D is unresolved. This CDR3 has 11 amino acids. Germline V gene data show CDR1 as SQVTM and CDR2 as ANQGSEA. With 7 bases removed from V and 1 base from J, the gap between germline ends came to 5 bases. The CDR3 nucleotides are TGCAGCGGGGGTTCCTACAATGAGCAGTTCTTC. It translates to CSGGSYNEQFF.

This clonotype has more than one count but fewer than ten. This chain links TRBV14 with TRBJ2-7, with TRBD1 as a possible D gene (5 bases). Trimming removed 4 bases from V and 2 bases from J, with 18 bases in between. The CDR3 totals 16 residues. Looked up from germline, CDR1 is SGHDN and CDR2 is FVKESK. The chain's CDR3 is CASSPGRSWGPYEQYF. DNA for the CDR3: TGTGCCAGCAGCCCCGGTCGTTCCTGGGGCCCCTACGAGCAGTACTTC.

V is TRBV4-2 and J is TRBJ1-4, with no clear D. CDR1 LGHNA and CDR2 YNFKEQ come from the germline V gene. Trimming took 1 base from V and 1 from J, leaving 7 bases between them. The CDR3 runs to 15 residues. The CDR3 reads CASSQVGITNEKLFF. The CDR3 DNA is TGTGCCAGCAGCCAAGTCGGGATAACTAATGAAAAACTGTTTTTT.

This clonotype was detected a few times. The chain recombines TRBV6-4 with TRBJ2-1; 10 nucleotides align to TRBD2. V trimming: 3 bases; J trimming: 7 bases; junction bases outside the gene matches: 3. Per the germline V gene, CDR1 is MRHNA and CDR2 is SNTAGT. CDR3 length: 14 amino acids. The CDR3 protein is CASSEGTSENEQFF. CDR3 DNA sequence: TGTGCCAGCAGTGAAGGGACTAGCGAGAATGAGCAGTTCTTC.

This rearrangement joins TRBV12-3 or TRBV12-4 to TRBJ1-5; 8 bases match TRBD1. The junction had 12 bases not matched to a gene; V was cut back by 5 bases and J by 0 bases. The CDR3 has 18 amino acids. The CDR3 nucleotides read TGTGCCAGCAGTCCGACAGGGGATCGGGCCTATAGCAATCAGCCCCAGCATTTT. As protein: CASSPTGDRAYSNQPQHF.

The V and J genes are TRBV5-8 and TRBJ2-1; D perhaps matches TRBD1 (6 bases). Per the germline V gene, CDR1 is SGHTS and CDR2 is YDEGEE. This CDR3 has 18 amino acids. The germline V and J ends were trimmed by 0 bases and 4 bases, with 20 bases remaining between them. The DNA of the CDR3 is TGTGCCAGCAGCTTGGCCGCTGGGATGGGACACCTATACAATGAGCAGTTCTTC. Translated, it gives CASSLAAGMGHLYNEQFF.

This clonotype was detected only a few times. The rearrangement joins TRBV20-1 to TRBJ1-4, with D possibly being TRBD1 (6 bases). V was cut by 1 base and J by 5 bases, with 14 bases left in between. The CDR3 has 15 amino acids. Germline V lookup: CDR1 DFQATT, CDR2 SNEGSKA (reference sequence). The CDR3 here is CSARVPTGNNEKLFF. CDR3 sequence (DNA): TGCAGTGCTAGAGTACCCACAGGGAACAATGAAAAACTGTTTTTT.

This clonotype has just a few counts. This chain connects TRBV11-2 to TRBJ2-5, with D tentatively TRBD1 (6 bases). CDR1 SGHAT and CDR2 FQNNGV come from the germline V gene. The CDR3 is made up of 14 amino acids. V shed 2 bases and J shed 5 bases, with 12 bases lying between them. The CDR3 region is CASSLNQGLETQYF. In DNA, the CDR3 is TGTGCCAGCAGCTTAAACCAGGGGCTGGAGACCCAGTACTTC.

The chain employs TRBV7-2 and TRBJ2-5; 7 nucleotides match TRBD2. The closer fit of TRBJ2-7 to the DNA end suggests the J call may be wrong. The CDR3 consists of 15 residues. Germline V gene data show CDR1 as SGHTA and CDR2 as FQGNSA. The CDR3 bases are TGTGCCAGCAGCTTATGGGGCGGGAGTGACAACGAGCAGTACTTC. Protein: CASSLWGGSDNEQYF.

The V call is TRBV7-9, the J call TRBJ2-7; the D gene is possibly TRBD1 (5 bases). Trimming stripped 0 bases from V and 7 bases from J, with 16 bases between. CDR3 length: 15 residues. Per germline, CDR1 SEHNR and CDR2 FQNEAQ (reference sequence). The CDR3 spells CASSLAAAQGWEQYF. The CDR3 DNA follows: TGTGCCAGCAGCTTAGCGGCGGCCCAGGGCTGGGAGCAGTACTTC.

V and J are TRBV6-6 and TRBJ2-4; TRBD2 aligns across 8 bases. This CDR3 spans 15 amino acids. Germline values: CDR1 MNHNY, CDR2 SVGAGI (reference sequence). V lost 6 bases and J lost 0; bases outside the gene matches: 4. The CDR3 nucleotides read TGTGCCAGCAGGTTCGGGGGGGCAGCCAAAAACATTCAGTACTTC. This translates into CASRFGGAAKNIQYF.

V usage is TRBV2 and J usage is TRBJ2-5; possible D gene TRBD1, 6 bases. The J call may be incorrect, as the DNA end agrees better with TRBJ2-7. Germline CDR1 SNHLY, CDR2 FYNNEI. This CDR3 has 14 residues. In nucleotides, the CDR3 is TGTGCCAGCAGGAACCGGACAGTAGCCTACGAGCAGTACTTC. Protein product: CASRNRTVAYEQYF.

This clonotype was detected only a few times. V usage is TRBV20-1 and J usage is TRBJ2-1; 8 bases are shared with TRBD2. The CDR3 covers 14 residues. Losses at the gene ends were 1 base for V and 8 bases for J; bases not matched to a gene: 7. CDR1 is DFQATT, CDR2 SNEGSKA, per germline (reference sequence). This chain's CDR3 is CSARVSGGGDEQFF. DNA of the CDR3: TGCAGTGCTAGAGTCAGCGGGGGTGGGGATGAGCAGTTCTTC.